In this sample, the clone carrying this TCR beta chain turned up once. The authors reverse transcribed roughly 0.5 to 1 ug RNA with random hexamers. Across 54 Vbeta and 13 Jbeta, immunoSEQ multiplex PCR amplified TCR beta CDR3. TCRdb used MiXCR to reprocess the immunoSEQ multiplex PCR reads, holding one entry per CDR3 protein. Of approximately 200,000 distinct CDR3 sequences in the sample, just under 95% were seen once. This sample is part of a study of CD8 T cells in Susac syndrome. Looked up from germline, CDR1 is SQVTM and CDR2 is ANQGSEA. There are 13 residues in the CDR3. The trim removed 7 bases at V and 5 bases at J, leaving 5 bases unmatched. The authors carried out high-throughput sequencing of TCR beta. They applied it to CD8+ and CD4+ T cells obtained from blood. Stable or active relapsing-remitting multiple sclerosis, untreated and meeting revised McDonald criteria, defined the controls. Through negative isolation, CD4+ and CD8+ T cells were obtained, while TEMRA cells were enriched using FACS.

The receptor was derived from a human donor with multiple sclerosis. The chain links TRBV29-1 to TRBJ2-1; the match to TRBD2 covers 10 bases. The sequenced material came from CD4+ T cells from PBMCs. The CDR3 DNA sequence: TGCAGCGCCGGGACTAGCGCCGACAATGAGCAGTTCTTC. This encodes CSAGTSADNEQFF.